The rows below give T cell receptor beta chains drawn from one sample of a study of T cells in localized non-small cell lung cancer. The protocol was immunoSEQ multiplex PCR, while the TCRdb copy is restricted to in-frame clones and leaves out a portion. The data contain roughly 90,000 clones, approximately 91% of them seen just once; the ten biggest clones take up roughly 3.9%. The material was PBMCs, obtained before any cancer treatment. The receptors come from a woman aged 40-70 years with stage II squamous cell lung carcinoma. The CDR3 runs from the conserved cysteine through the conserved F or W. A D gene is named only where the DNA matches it firmly. Size tells how often a clone was seen (once, few, many) or the class of an expanded clone, and some rows leave it out.

j_call	v_call	clone_size	d_call	cdr3_nt	cdr3_aa
TRBJ2-2	TRBV5-1	once	TRBD1	TGCGCCAGCAGCTCCACGGGACAGGGTATTGCCGGGGAGCTGTTTTTT	CASSSTGQGIAGELFF
TRBJ1-6	TRBV30	NA	TRBD1	TGTGCCTGGGCGACCCCGGGACAGTCTAATTCACCCCTCCACTTT	CAWATPGQSNSPLHF
TRBJ1-1	TRBV7-9	NA	NA	TGTGCCAGCAGCTTGGGAGGGCGGAGGACTGAAGCTTTCTTT	CASSLGGRRTEAFF
TRBJ1-1	TRBV6-6	NA	TRBD1	TGTGCCAGCAGTTACGCGTGGACAGGGGACCCCACTGAAGCTTTCTTT	CASSYAWTGDPTEAFF
TRBJ2-2	TRBV27	NA	TRBD1	TGTGCCAGCAGAGGGGGACAGGGGGCAAACACCGGGGAGCTGTTTTTT	CASRGGQGANTGELFF
TRBJ1-1	TRBV10-1	NA	NA	TGCGCCAGCAGTGAGCAGGACACGGTGAACACTGAAGCTTTCTTT	CASSEQDTVNTEAFF
TRBJ2-3	TRBV2	NA	NA	TGTGCCAGCAGTCTCCGCACAGATACGCAGTATTTT	CASSLRTDTQYF
TRBJ1-2	TRBV2	medium-sized	NA	TGTGCCAGCAGTGCTTATAGTAATTCTAACTATGGCTACACCTTC	CASSAYSNSNYGYTF
TRBJ2-3	TRBV5-4	NA	NA	TGTGCCAGCAGCTTGGAAGGCCCTCGGGGTACGCAGTATTTT	CASSLEGPRGTQYF
TRBJ1-2	TRBV19	once	NA	TGTGCCAGTAGTAAGGTCACACAGCTCTATCTATATGGCTACACCTTC	CASSKVTQLYLYGYTF
TRBJ2-5	TRBV2	NA	TRBD1	TGTGCCAGCAGTGCCACCAGGGGGGAGACCCAGTACTTC	CASSATRGETQYF
TRBJ1-2	TRBV4-1	NA	NA	TGCGCCAGCAGCCAAGTGGGGAGCGAGCGACTCTATGGCTACACCTTC	CASSQVGSERLYGYTF
TRBJ2-3	TRBV11-2	NA	TRBD2	TGTGCCAGCAGCAAACCGGGACTAGACACAGATACGCAGTATTTT	CASSKPGLDTDTQYF
TRBJ1-3	TRBV5-1	NA	TRBD1	TGCGCCAGCAGCTTTTTTCCGGGACAGGGGAACTCTGGAAACACCATATATTTT	CASSFFPGQGNSGNTIYF
TRBJ2-7	TRBV5-1	NA	TRBD2	TGCGCCAGCAGCCGGCCTAGCGGGAGGGCGAGGGAGCAGTACTTC	CASSRPSGRAREQYF
TRBJ1-4	TRBV25-1	NA	NA	TGTGCCAGCAGTGCGCAGGCAGGAAATGAAAAACTGTTTTTT	CASSAQAGNEKLFF
TRBJ1-1	TRBV6-5	NA	NA	TGTGCCAGCAGTTACTCTTATCGGGGGCCCGGAGGGGCTTTCTTT	CASSYSYRGPGGAFF
TRBJ2-7	TRBV25-1	NA	NA	TGTGCCAGCAGAATCGGCTACGAGCAGTACTTC	CASRIGYEQYF
TRBJ2-7	TRBV10-3	few	NA	TGTGCCATCAGCTTAACAGGACCCTACGAGCAGTACTTC	CAISLTGPYEQYF
TRBJ1-1	TRBV7-2	NA	NA	TGTGCCAGCAGCTCCAGGGGTTCACAGAGTACTGAAGCTTTCTTT	CASSSRGSQSTEAFF
TRBJ1-1	TRBV11-2	NA	NA	TGTGCCAGCAGACCCCCACGGGGGGCGTTGGGATTTGAAGCTTTCTTT	CASRPPRGALGFEAFF
TRBJ2-7	TRBV11-2	NA	NA	TGTGCCAGCAGCCCCCAGCACTACGAGCAGTACTTC	CASSPQHYEQYF
TRBJ1-1	TRBV29-1	NA	TRBD1	TGCAGCGTTGAACCCAGGGGGCCTTCCCCGAACACTGAAGCTTTCTTT	CSVEPRGPSPNTEAFF
TRBJ2-5	TRBV15	once	NA	TGTGCCACCAGCAGGGCAGACATGACCGGAGAGACCCAGTACTTC	CATSRADMTGETQYF